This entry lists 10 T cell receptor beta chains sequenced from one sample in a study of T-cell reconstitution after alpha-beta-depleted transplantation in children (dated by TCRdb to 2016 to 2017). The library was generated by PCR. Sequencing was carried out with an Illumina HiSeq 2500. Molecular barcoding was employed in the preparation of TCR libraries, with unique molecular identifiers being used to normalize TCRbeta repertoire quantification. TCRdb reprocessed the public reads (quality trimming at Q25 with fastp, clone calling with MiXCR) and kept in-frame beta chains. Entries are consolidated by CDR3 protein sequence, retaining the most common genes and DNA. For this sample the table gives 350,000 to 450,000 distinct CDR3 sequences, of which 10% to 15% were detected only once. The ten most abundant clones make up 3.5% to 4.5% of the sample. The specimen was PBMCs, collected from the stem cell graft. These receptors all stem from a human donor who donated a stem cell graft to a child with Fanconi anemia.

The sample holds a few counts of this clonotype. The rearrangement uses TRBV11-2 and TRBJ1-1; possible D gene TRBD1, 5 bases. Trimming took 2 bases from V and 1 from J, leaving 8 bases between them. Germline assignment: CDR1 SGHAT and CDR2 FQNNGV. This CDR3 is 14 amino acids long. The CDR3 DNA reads TGTGCCAGCAGCTTACCGGGGGGGAACACTGAAGCTTTCTTT. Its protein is CASSLPGGNTEAFF.

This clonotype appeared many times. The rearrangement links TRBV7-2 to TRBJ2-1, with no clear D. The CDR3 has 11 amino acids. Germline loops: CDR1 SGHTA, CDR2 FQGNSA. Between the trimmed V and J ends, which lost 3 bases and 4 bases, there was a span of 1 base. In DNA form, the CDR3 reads TGTGCCAGCAGCTTTTACAATGAGCAGTTCTTC. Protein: CASSFYNEQFF.

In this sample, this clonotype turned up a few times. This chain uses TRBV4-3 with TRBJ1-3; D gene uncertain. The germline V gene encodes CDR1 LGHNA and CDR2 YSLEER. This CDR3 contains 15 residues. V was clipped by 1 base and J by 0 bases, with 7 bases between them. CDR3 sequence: CASSQGFGSGNTIYF. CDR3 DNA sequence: TGCGCCAGCAGCCAAGGGTTTGGCTCTGGAAACACCATATATTTT.

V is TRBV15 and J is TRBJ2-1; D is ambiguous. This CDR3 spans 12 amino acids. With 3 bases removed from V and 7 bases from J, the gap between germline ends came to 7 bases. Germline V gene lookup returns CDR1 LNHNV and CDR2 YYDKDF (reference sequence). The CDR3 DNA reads TGTGCCACCAGCAGTGGAAGGAATGAGCAGTTCTTC. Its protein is CATSSGRNEQFF. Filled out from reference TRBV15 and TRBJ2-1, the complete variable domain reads DAMVIQNPRYQVTQFGKPVTLSCSQTLNHNVMYWYQQKSSQAPKLLFHYYDKDFNNEADTPDNFQSRRPNTSFCFLDIRSPGLGDTAMYLCATSSGRNEQFFGPGTRLTVL.

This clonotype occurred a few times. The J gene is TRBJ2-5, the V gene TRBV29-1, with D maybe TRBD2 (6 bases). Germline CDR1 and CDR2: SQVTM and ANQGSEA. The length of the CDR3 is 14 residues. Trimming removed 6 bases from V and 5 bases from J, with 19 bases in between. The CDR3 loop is CSVTAGSSKETQYF. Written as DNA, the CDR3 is TGCAGCGTGACTGCGGGGTCCAGCAAGGAGACCCAGTACTTC.

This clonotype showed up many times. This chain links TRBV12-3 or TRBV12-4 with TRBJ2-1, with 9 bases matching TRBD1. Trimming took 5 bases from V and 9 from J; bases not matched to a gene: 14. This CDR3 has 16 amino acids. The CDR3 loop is CASSRPGTGIEGEQFF. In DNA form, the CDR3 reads TGTGCCAGCAGTCGTCCCGGGACAGGGATTGAGGGTGAGCAGTTCTTC.

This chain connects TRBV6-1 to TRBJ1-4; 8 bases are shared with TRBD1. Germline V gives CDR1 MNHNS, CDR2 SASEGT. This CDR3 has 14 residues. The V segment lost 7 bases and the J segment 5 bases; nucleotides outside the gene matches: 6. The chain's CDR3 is CASKEGQANEKLFF. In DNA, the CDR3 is TGTGCCAGCAAGGAGGGACAGGCAAATGAAAAACTGTTTTTT.

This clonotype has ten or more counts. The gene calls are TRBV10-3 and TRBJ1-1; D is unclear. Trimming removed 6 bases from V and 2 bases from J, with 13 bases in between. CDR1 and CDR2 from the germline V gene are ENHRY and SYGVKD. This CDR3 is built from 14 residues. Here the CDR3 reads CAISDPTLNTEAFF. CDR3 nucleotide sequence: TGTGCCATCAGCGACCCGACTCTTAACACTGAAGCTTTCTTT.

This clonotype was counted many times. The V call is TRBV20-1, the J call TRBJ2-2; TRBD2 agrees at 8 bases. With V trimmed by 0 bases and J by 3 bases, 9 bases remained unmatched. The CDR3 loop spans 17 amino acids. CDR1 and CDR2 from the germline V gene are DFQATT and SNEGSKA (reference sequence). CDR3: CSARDARSGGDTGELFF. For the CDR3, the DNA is TGCAGTGCTAGAGATGCAAGGAGCGGGGGCGACACCGGGGAGCTGTTTTTT.

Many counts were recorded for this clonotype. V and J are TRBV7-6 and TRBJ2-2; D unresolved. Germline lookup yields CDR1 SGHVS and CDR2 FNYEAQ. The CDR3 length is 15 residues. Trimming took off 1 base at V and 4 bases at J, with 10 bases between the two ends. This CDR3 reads CASSLVAGSTGELFF. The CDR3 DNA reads TGTGCCAGCAGCTTAGTCGCAGGTTCCACCGGGGAGCTGTTTTTT.